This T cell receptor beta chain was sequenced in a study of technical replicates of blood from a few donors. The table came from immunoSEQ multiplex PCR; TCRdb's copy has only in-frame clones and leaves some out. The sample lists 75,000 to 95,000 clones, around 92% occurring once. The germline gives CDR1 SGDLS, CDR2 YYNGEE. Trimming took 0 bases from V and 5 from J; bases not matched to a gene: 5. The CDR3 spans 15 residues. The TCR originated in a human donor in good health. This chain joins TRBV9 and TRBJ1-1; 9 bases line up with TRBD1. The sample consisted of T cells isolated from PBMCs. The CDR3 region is CASSVDRGRLTEAFF. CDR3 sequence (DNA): TGTGCCAGCAGCGTAGACAGGGGGCGATTAACTGAAGCTTTCTTT.